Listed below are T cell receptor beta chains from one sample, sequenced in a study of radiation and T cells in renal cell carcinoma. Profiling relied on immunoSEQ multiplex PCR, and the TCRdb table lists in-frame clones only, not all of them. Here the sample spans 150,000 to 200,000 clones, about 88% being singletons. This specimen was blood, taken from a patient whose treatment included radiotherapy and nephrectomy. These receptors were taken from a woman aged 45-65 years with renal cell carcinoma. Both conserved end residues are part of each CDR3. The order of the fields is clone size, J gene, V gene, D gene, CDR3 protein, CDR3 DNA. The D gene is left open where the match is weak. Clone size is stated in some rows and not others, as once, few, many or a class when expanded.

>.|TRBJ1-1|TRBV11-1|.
CASGRGRDTEAFF
TGTGCCTCCGGTCGGGGTCGGGACACTGAAGCTTTCTTT
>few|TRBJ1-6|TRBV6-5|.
CASTRVSYNSPLHF
TGTGCCAGCACCAGGGTCTCCTATAATTCACCCCTCCACTTT
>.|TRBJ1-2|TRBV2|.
CASSDGQGSRSYGYTF
TGTGCCAGCAGTGATGGTCAGGGCAGTAGAAGCTATGGCTACACCTTC
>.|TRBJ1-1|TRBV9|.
CASSGQPDTEAFF
TGTGCCAGCAGTGGACAGCCAGACACTGAAGCTTTCTTT
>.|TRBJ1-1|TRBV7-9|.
CASSFPLNTEAFF
TGTGCCAGCAGCTTCCCTTTGAACACTGAAGCTTTCTTT
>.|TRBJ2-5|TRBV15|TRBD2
CATSRSLAGGQETQYF
TGTGCCACCAGCAGATCCCTAGCGGGGGGCCAAGAGACCCAGTACTTC
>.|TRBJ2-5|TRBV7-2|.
CASSLATGAETQYF
TGTGCCAGCAGCTTAGCGACGGGGGCGGAGACCCAGTACTTC
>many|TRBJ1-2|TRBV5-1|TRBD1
CASSLGQGGSMGYTF
TGCGCCAGCAGCTTGGGACAGGGAGGGTCTATGGGCTACACCTTC
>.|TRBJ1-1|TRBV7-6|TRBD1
CASSLARDRGLTEAFF
TGTGCCAGCAGCTTAGCTAGGGACAGGGGGCTCACTGAAGCTTTCTTT
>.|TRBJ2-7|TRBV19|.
CASSVRAGETYEQYF
TGTGCCAGTAGCGTGAGGGCAGGGGAGACCTACGAGCAGTACTTC
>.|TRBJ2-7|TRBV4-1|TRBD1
CASSQEMRRDRWSPKNYEQYF
TGCGCCAGCAGCCAAGAAATGAGGAGGGACAGGTGGTCCCCTAAAAATTACGAGCAGTACTTC
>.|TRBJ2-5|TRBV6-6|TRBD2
CATSAGGNQETQYF
TGTGCCACATCTGCGGGGGGTAACCAAGAGACCCAGTACTTC
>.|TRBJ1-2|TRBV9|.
CASSATGNYGYTF
TGTGCCAGCAGCGCTACAGGGAACTATGGCTACACCTTC
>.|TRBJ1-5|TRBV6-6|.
CASSTQYTESNQPQHF
TGTGCCAGCAGTACCCAGTACACGGAGAGCAATCAGCCCCAGCATTTT
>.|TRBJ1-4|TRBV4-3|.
CASSHGLGRGSNEKLFF
TGCGCCAGCAGCCACGGTTTAGGGAGGGGATCGAATGAAAAACTGTTTTTT
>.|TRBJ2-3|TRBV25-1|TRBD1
CASSEWTGLSTDTQYF
TGTGCCAGCAGTGAATGGACAGGATTAAGCACAGATACGCAGTATTTT
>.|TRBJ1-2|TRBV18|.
CASSPVHRAAYGYTF
TGTGCCAGCTCACCAGTACACAGGGCAGCCTATGGCTACACCTTC
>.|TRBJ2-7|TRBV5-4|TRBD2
CASSLSLAGHNEQYF
TGTGCCAGCAGCTTGAGTCTAGCGGGGCACAACGAGCAGTACTTC
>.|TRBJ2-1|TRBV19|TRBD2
CASRSRGAKDNEQFF
TGTGCCAGTAGGTCGCGGGGGGCTAAGGACAATGAGCAGTTCTTC
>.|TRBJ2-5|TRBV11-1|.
CASSSFEGYQETQYF
TGTGCCAGCAGCTCTTTCGAGGGATACCAAGAGACCCAGTACTTC
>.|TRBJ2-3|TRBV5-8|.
CASSVRDSTDTQYF
TGTGCCAGCAGCGTCCGGGACAGCACAGATACGCAGTATTTT
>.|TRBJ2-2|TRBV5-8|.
CASSLVLNTGELFF
TGTGCCAGCAGCTTGGTGTTGAACACCGGGGAGCTGTTTTTT
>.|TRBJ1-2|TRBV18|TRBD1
CASSWGQTYLFYGYTF
TGTGCCAGCTCATGGGGACAGACCTATCTGTTCTATGGCTACACCTTC
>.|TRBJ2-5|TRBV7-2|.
CASSPAGSQETQYF
TGTGCCAGCAGCCCTGCAGGGTCCCAAGAGACCCAGTACTTC
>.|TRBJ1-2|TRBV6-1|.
CASSEGRASNYGYTF
TGTGCCAGCAGTGAAGGGAGGGCAAGTAACTATGGCTACACCTTC
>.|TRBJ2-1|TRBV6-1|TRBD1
CASSVWTGRNEQFF
TGTGCCAGCAGTGTCTGGACAGGGAGGAATGAGCAGTTCTTC
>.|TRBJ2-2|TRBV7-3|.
CASSFQGGDTGELFF
TGTGCCAGCAGCTTCCAGGGGGGTGACACCGGGGAGCTGTTTTTT
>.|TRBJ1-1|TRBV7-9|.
CASSSTDTYEAFF
TGTGCCAGCAGCTCTACTGACACCTATGAAGCTTTCTTT
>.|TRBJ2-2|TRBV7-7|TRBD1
CATGTGNTGELFF
TGTGCTACCGGGACAGGGAACACCGGGGAGCTGTTTTTT
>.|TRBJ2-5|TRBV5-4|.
CASTTRTQTSEETQYF
TGTGCCAGCACCACGAGGACTCAAACTTCCGAAGAGACCCAGTACTTC
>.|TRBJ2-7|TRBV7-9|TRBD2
CASSFGGAVYEQYF
TGTGCCAGCAGCTTCGGGGGGGCCGTTTACGAGCAGTACTTC
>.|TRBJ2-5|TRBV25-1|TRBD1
CASSELGQGAFRETQYF
TGTGCCAGCAGTGAGTTGGGACAGGGGGCTTTTCGAGAGACCCAGTACTTC